This T cell receptor beta chain was identified in a study of PD-L1 blockade in urothelial cancer. Study-wide background: Blood-derived samples held a median 141,255 T cells.

Clones were sequenced by immunoSEQ multiplex PCR, and TCRdb holds only the in-frame ones, with some missing. There are under 60,000 clones in the sample; approximately 84% occur only once, and under 11% lies in the top ten. Study results and limitations: Patients who had durable benefit saw their tumor-associated blood clones expand more at 3 weeks.

Time point indicated: peripheral blood 6 weeks after treatment start. Concerning this clone itself: Its target is unknown.

Germline V gives CDR1 SGHVS, CDR2 FQNEAQ. Between the trimmed V and J ends, which lost 4 bases and 0 bases, there was a span of 13 bases. The CDR3 consists of 16 residues. The clonotype was recovered from a man aged 55 to 69 with urothelial cancer. The chain joins TRBV7-8 to TRBJ2-1, with D perhaps matching TRBD1 (6 bases). The sequences come from PBMCs, collected around atezolizumab (anti-PD-L1) treatment. Here the CDR3 reads CASSSYRVSSYNEQFF. In nucleotides, the CDR3 is TGTGCCAGCAGCTCTTACAGGGTGAGCTCCTACAATGAGCAGTTCTTC.